A single sample gave rise to the 9 T cell receptor beta chains below, sequenced in a study of cytomegalovirus exposure and HLA in healthy donors. This table comes from immunoSEQ multiplex PCR, and its TCRdb copy is limited to in-frame clones, with some not included. The sample carries about 220,000 clones, about nine tenths recorded once. Sequencing was carried out using PBMCs. The receptor source for this set is a woman between 18 and 30 years old in good health and CMV-seronegative.

This clone was picked up one time. The chain employs TRBV30 and TRBJ1-1; a weak D match, TRBD1 (6 bases). The germline CDR1 and CDR2 sequences are GTSNPN and SVGIG (reference sequence). Trimming left V 3 bases short and J 3 bases short, with 11 bases between. CDR3 size: 13 residues. CDR3 amino acids: CAWRDSAHTEAFF. The DNA for the CDR3 is TGTGCCTGGAGGGACAGTGCCCACACTGAAGCTTTCTTT.

The V and J genes are TRBV5-1 and TRBJ2-3; D is possibly TRBD2 (6 bases). Germline CDR1 and CDR2: SGHRS and YFSETQ. The CDR3 is 17 residues long. The V end lost 0 bases, the J end lost 2 bases, and 16 bases lay between the germline ends. For the CDR3, the DNA is TGCGCCAGCAGCTTGGGTTGGGTAGCGGAACCCACAGATACGCAGTATTTT. Its protein product is CASSLGWVAEPTDTQYF.

V usage is TRBV7-8 and J usage is TRBJ1-4; 9 positions match TRBD1. Germline loops: CDR1 SGHVS, CDR2 FQNEAQ. CDR3 length equals 16 residues. Trimming at V came to 6 bases and at J to 1 base, leaving 6 bases not matched to a gene. CDR3 sequence: CASRFRQGETNEKLFF. The CDR3 nucleotides read TGTGCCAGCAGATTTCGACAGGGGGAAACTAATGAAAAACTGTTTTTT.

J is TRBJ1-6 and V is TRBV30, with 8 nucleotides matching TRBD1. The ends lost 0 bases at V and 10 bases at J; junction bases unmatched: 5. CDR3 length: 14 residues. The germline V gene has CDR1 GTSNPN and CDR2 SVGIG (reference sequence). The CDR3 loop is CAWSVWTGSSPLHF. In DNA form, the CDR3 reads TGTGCCTGGAGTGTCTGGACAGGGAGCTCACCCCTCCACTTT.

The rearrangement joins TRBV5-1 to TRBJ1-1; a possible D gene is TRBD1 (5 bases). Trimming pared 0 bases from V and 2 bases from J, leaving 11 bases between. Germline V lookup: CDR1 SGHRS, CDR2 YFSETQ. The CDR3 is made up of 15 amino acids. The CDR3 here is CASSLDGDSNTEAFF. DNA of the CDR3: TGCGCCAGCAGCTTGGACGGGGACTCAAACACTGAAGCTTTCTTT.

The V gene is TRBV4-1, the J gene TRBJ2-1; 10 bases align to TRBD2. The CDR3 is 18 amino acids. Germline V lookup: CDR1 MGHRA, CDR2 YSYEKL. The V segment lost 5 bases and the J segment 6 bases; nucleotides outside the gene matches: 16. CDR3 in amino acids: CASSSHPLAGVRGNEQFF. DNA for the CDR3: TGCGCCAGCAGCTCTCACCCCCTAGCGGGAGTTAGGGGCAATGAGCAGTTCTTC.

The chain joins TRBV19 to TRBJ1-2; possibly TRBD1 for D (6 bases). Per the germline V gene, CDR1 is LNHDA and CDR2 is SQIVND (reference sequence). The CDR3 is made up of 15 amino acids. V lost 7 bases, J lost 10 bases, and 25 bases lay in between. The CDR3 DNA follows: TGTGCCAGTAAAGGGGGAGTTACTGGGACGGCGACCTACACCTTC. As protein: CASKGGVTGTATYTF. Full variable domain (rest looked up from reference TRBV19 and TRBJ1-2): DGGITQSPKYLFRKEGQNVTLSCEQNLNHDAMYWYRQDPGQGLRLIYYSQIVNDFQKGDIAEGYSVSREKKESFPLTVTSAQKNPTAFYLCASKGGVTGTATYTFGSGTRLTVV.

The chain recombines TRBV11-2 with TRBJ1-1; no clear D gene. Trimming took off 6 bases at V and 5 bases at J, with 16 bases between the two ends. CDR3 length: 14 amino acids. The V gene's germline CDR1 is SGHAT and CDR2 FQNNGV. The CDR3 loop reads CASRRTQDGTEAFF. Here the CDR3 DNA reads TGTGCCAGCAGGCGAACCCAGGATGGGACTGAAGCTTTCTTT.

The CDR3 loop is CASSLQDSSSYNEQFF. The CDR3, as DNA: TGTGCCAGTAGCCTTCAAGATAGCAGCTCCTACAATGAGCAGTTCTTC. V gene TRBV19 combines with J gene TRBJ2-1; D not resolved. Germline values: CDR1 LNHDA, CDR2 SQIVND (reference sequence). This CDR3 comprises 16 residues. The V end lost 6 bases, the J end lost 0 bases, and 15 bases lay between the germline ends.